A selection of T cell receptor beta chains follows, all from one sample in a study of cytomegalovirus exposure and HLA in healthy donors. Sequenced by immunoSEQ multiplex PCR; TCRdb stores in-frame clones only, minus some. The sample has some 110,000 clones, about 81% seen once. Sample: PBMCs. The receptors derive from a woman under 40 in good health and CMV-seronegative. Both conserved end residues are part of each CDR3. The order of the fields is J gene, D gene, V gene, clone size, CDR3 protein, CDR3 DNA. The D gene is left open where the match is weak. A row's size may be missing; if present it is once, few, many or a size class.

>TRBJ2-7|TRBD1|TRBV4-2|-
CASSQDWDRGYEQYF
TGTGCCAGCAGCCAAGATTGGGACAGGGGGTACGAGCAGTACTTC
>TRBJ2-1|-|TRBV7-9|-
CASSLAGSQGEQFF
TGTGCCAGCAGCTTAGCAGGTTCCCAGGGTGAGCAGTTCTTC
>TRBJ1-1|-|TRBV5-1|-
CASSLRQGGTEAFF
TGCGCCAGCAGCTTAAGGCAGGGTGGCACTGAAGCTTTCTTT
>TRBJ1-1|-|TRBV5-1|-
CASSLQGSNTEAFF
TGCGCCAGCAGCTTACAGGGCTCGAACACTGAAGCTTTCTTT
>TRBJ1-4|-|TRBV4-1|-
CASAGANEKLFF
TGCGCCAGTGCGGGAGCAAATGAAAAACTGTTTTTT
>TRBJ2-1|-|TRBV4-2|-
CASSHHPPQLGLFF
TGTGCCAGCAGCCACCACCCCCCCCAGCTTGGGCTGTTCTTC
>TRBJ1-5|TRBD1|TRBV11-2|-
CASSLSGGFNQPQHF
TGTGCCAGCAGCTTATCAGGGGGTTTTAATCAGCCCCAGCATTTT
>TRBJ2-5|TRBD2|TRBV5-4|-
CASSRTGTSGETQYF
TGTGCCAGCAGCCGAACCGGGACTAGCGGAGAGACCCAGTACTTC
>TRBJ1-1|-|TRBV5-1|-
CASTSGGWGTEAFF
TGCGCCAGCACGTCCGGGGGATGGGGCACTGAAGCTTTCTTT
>TRBJ1-5|-|TRBV6-1|-
CASSGRGTGYGYRSQHF
TGTGCCAGCAGTGGAAGGGGAACAGGGTACGGTTATCGCTCCCAGCATTTT
>TRBJ1-4|-|TRBV28|once
CASNLPGFNEKLFF
TGTGCCAGCAACTTACCGGGGTTTAATGAAAAACTGTTTTTT
>TRBJ1-2|-|TRBV6-4|-
CASSADRNYGYTF
TGTGCCAGCAGTGCTGACAGAAACTATGGCTACACCTTC
>TRBJ1-1|-|TRBV2|-
CASSEYQGINTEAFF
TGTGCCAGCAGTGAATATCAGGGGATAAACACTGAAGCTTTCTTT
>TRBJ2-7|TRBD1|TRBV6-6|-
CASSYPGQGFYEQYF
TGTGCCAGCAGTTACCCGGGACAGGGGTTCTACGAGCAGTACTTC
>TRBJ2-1|TRBD2|TRBV5-1|few
CASSLTSGGARNEQFF
TGCGCCAGCAGCCTTACTAGCGGGGGGGCCAGGAATGAGCAGTTCTTC
>TRBJ2-5|-|TRBV11-2|-
CASSLRETQYF
TGTGCCAGCAGCTTGAGGGAGACCCAGTACTTC
>TRBJ2-1|-|TRBV9|-
CASSVAPAAGVDEQFF
TGTGCCAGCAGCGTAGCCCCCGCGGCCGGGGTCGATGAGCAGTTCTTC
>TRBJ1-1|-|TRBV10-2|-
CASSPPDTEAFF
TGCGCCAGCAGTCCTCCGGACACTGAAGCTTTCTTT
>TRBJ2-4|-|TRBV5-6|-
CASSLMGDTLAKNIQYF
TGTGCCAGCAGCTTAATGGGGGACACACTAGCCAAAAACATTCAGTACTTC
>TRBJ2-3|TRBD2|TRBV9|-
CASSVGSSGGTDTQYF
TGTGCCAGCAGCGTAGGATCTAGCGGGGGCACAGATACGCAGTATTTT
>TRBJ1-1|-|TRBV7-9|few
CASSLQGGGTEAFF
TGTGCCAGCAGCTTACAGGGAGGGGGCACTGAAGCTTTCTTT
>TRBJ2-7|TRBD2|TRBV4-3|-
CASSWGTTGEQYF
TGCGCCAGCAGTTGGGGGACTACTGGCGAGCAGTACTTC
>TRBJ2-1|-|TRBV11-2|-
CASSSLGPLANEQFF
TGTGCCAGCAGCTCGCTTGGACCCCTAGCCAATGAGCAGTTCTTC
>TRBJ2-3|TRBD1|TRBV2|-
CASKKDRFTDTQYF
TGTGCCAGCAAGAAGGACAGGTTCACAGATACGCAGTATTTT
>TRBJ2-7|TRBD1|TRBV6-5|few
CASRPYRGSSYEQYF
TGTGCCAGCAGGCCCTACAGGGGGAGCTCCTACGAGCAGTACTTC
>TRBJ1-5|-|TRBV21-1|-
CASTIDQPQHF
TGTGCCAGCACTATAGATCAGCCCCAGCATTTT
>TRBJ1-1|TRBD1|TRBV29-1|-
CSSMTGVNTEAFF
TGCAGCTCTATGACAGGGGTGAACACTGAAGCTTTCTTT
>TRBJ1-3|-|TRBV9|-
CASSVLSGNTIYF
TGTGCCAGCAGCGTCCTTTCTGGAAACACCATATATTTT
>TRBJ1-2|-|TRBV13|-
CASSLGGANYGYTF
TGTGCCAGCAGCTTAGGAGGGGCTAACTATGGCTACACCTTC
>TRBJ1-5|-|TRBV11-2|-
CASSPRDQGNQPQHF
TGTGCCAGCAGCCCCCGAGACCAGGGAAATCAGCCCCAGCATTTT
>TRBJ2-1|-|TRBV30|-
CAWSVWGHNEQFF
TGTGCCTGGAGTGTATGGGGCCACAATGAGCAGTTCTTC
>TRBJ2-2|-|TRBV7-2|-
CASSLIGARTGELFF
TGTGCCAGCAGCTTAATAGGGGCCCGCACCGGGGAGCTGTTTTTT
>TRBJ1-3|-|TRBV9|-
CASSERGFGNTIYF
TGTGCCAGCAGCGAGCGGGGTTTTGGAAACACCATATATTTT
>TRBJ1-3|-|TRBV9|-
CASNPDRSSGNTIYF
TGTGCCAGCAACCCGGACAGATCCTCTGGAAACACCATATATTTT
>TRBJ1-1|-|TRBV7-8|-
CASSFLFSNPVAEAFF
TGTGCCAGCAGCTTCCTCTTCTCCAACCCGGTCGCTGAAGCTTTCTTT
>TRBJ1-1|-|TRBV6-1|-
CASRPEGDGTEAFF
TGTGCCAGCAGACCAGAGGGGGACGGCACTGAAGCTTTCTTT
>TRBJ1-3|-|TRBV5-1|-
CASRGAGSSGNTIYF
TGCGCCAGCAGAGGTGCGGGTAGCTCTGGAAACACCATATATTTT
>TRBJ1-3|-|TRBV7-9|-
CASSSDWGRPSSGNTIYF
TGTGCCAGCAGCTCTGATTGGGGCAGGCCGAGCTCTGGAAACACCATATATTTT
>TRBJ1-2|TRBD1|TRBV7-2|few
CASSSLVGTGDGYTF
TGTGCCAGCAGCTCGCTTGTAGGGACAGGGGATGGCTACACCTTC
>TRBJ1-4|-|TRBV19|-
CASSIGRGANEKLFF
TGTGCCAGTAGTATTGGGAGGGGTGCAAATGAAAAACTGTTTTTT
>TRBJ1-2|TRBD1|TRBV18|-
CASSPRWTGNYGYTF
TGTGCCAGCTCACCCAGGTGGACAGGGAACTATGGCTACACCTTC
>TRBJ2-1|TRBD2|TRBV29-1|-
CSVEGAREGPTRQFF
TGCAGCGTTGAAGGGGCCCGGGAGGGCCCCACCAGGCAGTTCTTC
>TRBJ1-1|TRBD1|TRBV9|-
CASSSGGQGGAFF
TGTGCCAGCAGCTCCGGGGGACAGGGGGGAGCTTTCTTT